These 17 T cell receptor beta chains were all obtained from the same sample, sequenced in a study of blood T cell repertoires in COVID-19. TCRdb's table, derived via immunoSEQ multiplex PCR, lists solely in-frame clones and lacks some. The table shows about 200,000 clones, with just under 85% occurring only once. Input material: PBMCs or T cells enriched from blood (not recorded which). All receptors derive from a man aged 35-49 years who had recovered from COVID-19.

The J gene is TRBJ2-1, the V gene TRBV3-1 (or the pseudogene TRBV3-2); 15 bases agree with TRBD2. V shed 4 bases and J 7 bases; nucleotides not matched to a gene: 2. The CDR3 has 15 amino acids. Germline V gene sequence: CDR1 LGHDT, CDR2 YNNKEL (reference sequence). CDR3 coding DNA: TGTGCCAGCAGCCTAGGGACTAGCGGGAGGAATGAGCAGTTCTTC. It codes for CASSLGTSGRNEQFF.

This clone showed up just a few times. The rearrangement joins TRBV7-3 to TRBJ1-1; 7 bases map to TRBD1. The J segment lost 9 bases and the V segment lost 2 bases, leaving 12 bases of the junction unmatched. Germline V gene data show CDR1 as SGHTA and CDR2 as FQGTGA. This CDR3 region has 15 residues. The CDR3 spells CASSLGRPGQHQAFF. DNA for the CDR3: TGTGCCAGCAGCTTAGGACGGCCGGGACAGCATCAAGCTTTCTTT. The full variable domain, rest sourced from reference TRBV7-3 and TRBJ1-1, is GAGVSQTPSNKVTEKGKYVELRCDPISGHTALYWYRQSLGQGPEFLIYFQGTGAADDSGLPNDRFFAVRPEGSVSTLKIQRTERGDSAVYLCASSLGRPGQHQAFFGQGTRLTVV.

The chain carries TRBV24-1 and TRBJ1-5, with D possibly being TRBD1 (6 bases). There are 17 residues in the CDR3. CDR1 and CDR2 from the germline V gene are KGHDR and SFDVKD. Between the trimmed V and J ends, which lost 8 bases and 0 bases, there was a span of 19 bases. The CDR3: CATKGVGTLYSNQPQHF. The CDR3 DNA sequence: TGTGCCACCAAAGGGGTCGGGACACTGTATAGCAATCAGCCCCAGCATTTT.

This chain joins TRBV10-3 and TRBJ1-3, with 9 bases identical to TRBD1. Losses at the gene ends were 6 bases for V and 4 bases for J; bases not matched to a gene: 4. The CDR3 extends over 14 amino acids. Germline CDR1 and CDR2: ENHRY and SYGVKD. CDR3 in amino acids: CAISLQGAGNTIYF. In DNA, the CDR3 is TGTGCCATCAGCCTACAGGGGGCGGGAAACACCATATATTTT.

This clone occurred once. V and J are TRBV7-3 and TRBJ2-7, with TRBD1 matching over 9 bases. The J segment lost 4 bases and the V segment lost 2 bases, leaving 3 bases of the junction unmatched. The CDR3 totals 14 residues. Germline V gene sequence: CDR1 SGHTA, CDR2 FQGTGA. CDR3 protein: CASSLRQGEYEQYF. CDR3 DNA sequence: TGTGCCAGCAGCTTACGACAGGGGGAGTACGAGCAGTACTTC.

The V and J genes are TRBV28 and TRBJ1-3; D is uncertain. Germline CDR1 MDHEN, CDR2 SYDVKM. Trimming pared 6 bases from V and 3 bases from J, leaving 21 bases between. CDR3 length equals 17 residues. In nucleotides, the CDR3 is TGTGCCAGCAGAACCCTAGGTGGCATCTACGATGGAAACACCATATATTTT. Amino acids: CASRTLGGIYDGNTIYF.

The V gene is TRBV18, the J gene TRBJ1-1, with 9 positions matching TRBD1. V lost 6 bases and J lost 3; bases outside the gene matches: 2. The CDR3 is 13 amino acids. Germline CDR1 reads KGHSH; CDR2 reads LQKENI. This chain's CDR3 is CASSRDRDTEAFF. CDR3 DNA: TGTGCCAGCTCGCGGGACAGGGACACTGAAGCTTTCTTT.

The J gene is TRBJ2-5, the V gene TRBV10-2; D ambiguous. Germline V gene lookup returns CDR1 WSHSY and CDR2 SAAADI. Trimming pared 0 bases from V and 9 bases from J, leaving 11 bases between. This CDR3 contains 13 residues. CDR3 sequence: CASSESESVAQYF. The CDR3 region has the DNA TGCGCCAGCAGTGAGTCTGAATCGGTTGCCCAGTACTTC.

By share, this clone ranks as large. The chain uses TRBV28 and TRBJ2-2, with a tentative D call TRBD2 (5 bases). This CDR3 region has 13 residues. The V end was cut by 4 bases, the J end by 5 bases, with 8 bases between. Germline lookup yields CDR1 MDHEN and CDR2 SYDVKM. The CDR3 nucleotides are TGTGCCAGCAGTTCCCGGGGTACCGGGGAGCTGTTTTTT. Translation: CASSSRGTGELFF.

V is TRBV30 and J is TRBJ1-6; 8 bases line up with TRBD1. Germline-derived CDR1 and CDR2 are GTSNPN and SVGIG (reference sequence). After removal of 4 bases from V and 10 bases from J, the junction contained 12 bases not matched to a gene. This CDR3 has 15 residues. CDR3 sequence: CAWNLDREMYSPLHF. The CDR3 nucleotides are TGTGCCTGGAATTTGGACAGGGAGATGTACTCACCCCTCCACTTT.

This clone has only one observation. The chain recombines TRBV9 with TRBJ1-2; 8 bases match TRBD1. Germline values: CDR1 SGDLS, CDR2 YYNGEE. CDR3 length equals 13 residues. J was trimmed by 3 bases and V by 5 bases; bases with no gene match: 3. The DNA for the CDR3 is TGTGCCAGCAGTAAACAGGGGGACTATGGCTACACCTTC. Translating gives CASSKQGDYGYTF. Full variable domain (outside the CDR3, taken from reference TRBV9 and TRBJ1-2): DSGVTQTPKHLITATGQRVTLRCSPRSGDLSVYWYQQSLDQGLQFLIQYYNGEERAKGNILERFSAQQFPDLHSELNLSSLELGDSALYFCASSKQGDYGYTFGSGTRLTVV.

The chain has TRBV5-1 and TRBJ2-5, with D perhaps matching TRBD1 (6 bases). Trimming stripped 4 bases from V and 2 bases from J, with 18 bases between. The CDR3 is made up of 16 amino acids. Per germline, CDR1 SGHRS and CDR2 YFSETQ. The chain's CDR3 is CASSDNRDGWQETQYF. The CDR3 region has the DNA TGCGCCAGCAGCGACAACAGGGACGGGTGGCAAGAGACCCAGTACTTC.

The chain combines TRBV6-4 with TRBJ2-3; D not resolved. Trimming removed 3 bases from V and 2 bases from J, with 9 bases in between. This CDR3 is built from 14 residues. Germline V gives CDR1 MRHNA, CDR2 SNTAGT. The CDR3 is CASSEPGDTDTQYF. CDR3 sequence (DNA): TGTGCCAGCAGTGAACCGGGTGACACAGATACGCAGTATTTT.

The chain couples TRBV20-1 to TRBJ1-2; the D is unclear. V shed 3 bases and J shed 6 bases, with 8 bases lying between them. The CDR3 is 11 amino acids. Per germline, CDR1 DFQATT and CDR2 SNEGSKA (reference sequence). Written as DNA, the CDR3 is TGCAGTGCTAGTCAATTCAATGGCTACACCTTC. Protein product: CSASQFNGYTF.

The chain recombines TRBV7-8 with TRBJ2-5; possible D gene TRBD2, 6 bases. The germline CDR1 and CDR2 sequences are SGHVS and FQNEAQ. The CDR3 spans 14 residues. The V and J ends lost 5 bases and 4 bases respectively, with 14 bases between them. CDR3 region: CASSPMGRGETQYF. CDR3 DNA: TGTGCCAGCAGCCCAATGGGGCGGGGAGAGACCCAGTACTTC.

This clone has only one observation. The chain combines TRBV28 with TRBJ1-1; 7 bases align to TRBD1. This CDR3 comprises 15 residues. Germline V lookup: CDR1 MDHEN, CDR2 SYDVKM. Trimming took 6 bases from V and 3 from J; bases not matched to a gene: 10. Here the CDR3 DNA reads TGTGCCAGCAGCCCTACAGGGGCGAGGTACACTGAAGCTTTCTTT. Its protein product is CASSPTGARYTEAFF.

V gene TRBV11-2 combines with J gene TRBJ2-4; D is perhaps TRBD2 (6 bases). Germline lookup yields CDR1 SGHAT and CDR2 FQNNGV. V lost 5 bases, J lost 10 bases, and 12 bases lay in between. The CDR3 is 12 amino acids. The CDR3 bases are TGTGCCAGCAGCCAGACGGAGGGGATTCAGTACTTC. This codes for CASSQTEGIQYF.